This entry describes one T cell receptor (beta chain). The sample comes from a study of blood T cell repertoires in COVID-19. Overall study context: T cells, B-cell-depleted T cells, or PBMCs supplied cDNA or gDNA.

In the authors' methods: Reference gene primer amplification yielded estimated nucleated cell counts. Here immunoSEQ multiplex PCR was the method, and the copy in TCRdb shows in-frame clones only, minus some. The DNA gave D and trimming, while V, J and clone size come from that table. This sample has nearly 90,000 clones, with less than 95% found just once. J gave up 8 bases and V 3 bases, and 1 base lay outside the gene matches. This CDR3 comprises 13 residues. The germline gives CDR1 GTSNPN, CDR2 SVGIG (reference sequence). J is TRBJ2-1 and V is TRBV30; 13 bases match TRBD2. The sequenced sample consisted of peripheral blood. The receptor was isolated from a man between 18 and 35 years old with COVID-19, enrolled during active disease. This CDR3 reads CAWRLAGGDEQFF. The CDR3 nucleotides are TGTGCCTGGAGACTAGCGGGAGGGGATGAGCAGTTCTTC.